Below are 22 T cell receptor beta chains sequenced from a single sample in a study of blood T cell repertoires in COVID-19 (dated by TCRdb to 2018 to 2020). The library was generated by the immunoSEQ multiplex PCR assay. TCRdb provides this immuneACCESS table in a form limited to in-frame rearrangements. Some clones are lacking; in checked studies, under half of them reflect an unresolved V gene, and why the rest are absent is not known. This sample holds 200,000 to 300,000 clones; 70% to 90% were observed only once. The top ten clones comprise approximately 5.3% of the sample. Sequencing was carried out using peripheral blood. These receptors all stem from a woman aged 55-70 years with COVID-19, enrolled during active disease.

This clone came up once. The chain has TRBV4-1 and TRBJ2-5; D might be TRBD1 (6 bases). CDR3 length equals 17 residues. Germline-derived CDR1 and CDR2 are MGHRA and YSYEKL. V was pared by 0 bases and J by 5 bases, with 19 bases between. The CDR3 region has the DNA TGCGCCAGCAGCCAAGATCGTTCAGGGGCCCCCGCGGAGACCCAGTACTTC. Translation gives CASSQDRSGAPAETQYF.

The chain is built from TRBV25-1 and TRBJ1-2; the match to TRBD1 covers 8 bases. Germline V gene lookup returns CDR1 MGHDK and CDR2 SYGVNS. After removal of 2 bases from V and 4 bases from J, the junction contained 3 bases not matched to a gene. This CDR3 is built from 14 residues. CDR3 protein: CASSEPGQVYGYTF. CDR3 in DNA: TGTGCCAGCAGTGAACCGGGACAGGTCTATGGCTACACCTTC.

J is TRBJ1-1 and V is TRBV19; no firm D call. The V and J ends lost 5 bases and 5 bases respectively, with 15 bases between them. CDR3 length: 14 residues. CDR1 is LNHDA and CDR2 is SQIVND in the germline V gene (reference sequence). The CDR3 coding sequence is TGTGCCAGTAGTCTCTTGAGAGTCGAGACTGAAGCTTTCTTT. Translation: CASSLLRVETEAFF.

DNA of the CDR3: TGTGCCAGCCGAAAGCAGCAAAAAAGCCTGGGACACTCTGGGGCCAACGTCCTGACTTTC. This encodes CASRKQQKSLGHSGANVLTF. The chain employs TRBV21-1 and TRBJ2-6; TRBD1, the D gene given by the table, was not confirmed from the DNA. TRBV21-1 is classified as a pseudogene. This CDR3 contains 20 residues.

This rearrangement joins TRBV3-1 (or the pseudogene TRBV3-2) to TRBJ2-6, with 7 bases fitting TRBD2. Per the germline V gene, CDR1 is LGHDT and CDR2 is YNNKEL (reference sequence). The CDR3 is made up of 18 amino acids. After removal of 2 bases from V and 5 bases from J, the junction contained 12 bases not matched to a gene. The chain's CDR3 is CASSQRAGPQGRANVLTF. CDR3 nucleotide sequence: TGTGCCAGCAGCCAACGAGCGGGACCACAAGGGCGGGCCAACGTCCTGACTTTC.

The rearrangement links TRBV12-5 to TRBJ2-6, with 7 positions matching TRBD1. The CDR3 is made up of 18 amino acids. V lost 4 bases to trimming and J lost 0 bases; unmatched junction nucleotides: 9. From germline, CDR1 is LGHNT and CDR2 FRNRAP. The CDR3 DNA sequence: TGTGCTAGTGGTTGCCCGGGACAGACACCCTCTGGGGCCAACGTCCTGACTTTC. Translated: CASGCPGQTPSGANVLTF.

The CDR3 nucleotides read TGTGCCAGCAGCTTAGTTTTCAGGGCTGGTGGCTACACCTTC. Encoded protein: CASSLVFRAGGYTF. V and J are TRBV7-9 and TRBJ1-2, with a weak D call TRBD1 (5 bases). V was pared by 1 base and J by 7 bases, with 13 bases between. Germline V gene data show CDR1 as SEHNR and CDR2 as FQNEAQ (reference sequence). CDR3 length: 14 residues.

The chain couples TRBV7-6 to TRBJ2-2, with TRBD2 matching 7 bases. J gave up 7 bases and V 5 bases, and 19 bases lay outside the gene matches. There are 18 residues in the CDR3. From germline, CDR1 is SGHVS and CDR2 FNYEAQ. The CDR3 nucleotides are TGTGCCAGCAGCCACCAAATGGGACTATCTAAAACAAGCGGGGAGCTGTTTTTT. It encodes CASSHQMGLSKTSGELFF.

The chain carries TRBV3-1 (or the pseudogene TRBV3-2) and TRBJ2-5, with 7 bases that match TRBD2. V gave up 1 base and J gave up 1 base; unmatched junction bases: 3. Germline loops: CDR1 LGHDT, CDR2 YNNKEL (reference sequence). The CDR3 sequence is 15 residues long. The CDR3 nucleotides are TGTGCCAGCAGCCAAGGTGCTAGCGGCCAAGAGACCCAGTACTTC. This sequence encodes CASSQGASGQETQYF.

This chain joins TRBV19 and TRBJ2-1, with 7 bases lining up with TRBD2. CDR1 and CDR2 (germline): LNHDA, SQIVND (reference sequence). The CDR3 has 14 amino acids. V shed 1 base and J 6 bases; nucleotides not matched to a gene: 3. The CDR3 loop reads CASSIGGRSNEQFF. DNA of the CDR3: TGTGCCAGTAGTATAGGCGGGAGATCCAATGAGCAGTTCTTC.

In its sample, this clone was seen once. The chain links TRBV9 to TRBJ2-7; 13 bases match TRBD2. The ends lost 3 bases at V and 2 bases at J; junction bases unmatched: 8. Per germline, CDR1 SGDLS and CDR2 YYNGEE. The CDR3 is 17 residues long. CDR3 DNA sequence: TGTGCCAGCAGCGCTGGGGAACTAGCGGGAGGGCCCTACGAGCAGTACTTC. As protein: CASSAGELAGGPYEQYF.

Here the CDR3 reads CASSERQGYQPQHF. In DNA form, the CDR3 reads TGTGCCAGCAGTGAAAGGCAGGGTTACCAGCCCCAGCATTTT. V is TRBV6-1 and J is TRBJ1-5, with a tentative D call TRBD1 (5 bases). The CDR3 loop spans 14 amino acids. The germline V gene has CDR1 MNHNS and CDR2 SASEGT. With 2 bases removed from V and 7 bases from J, the gap between germline ends came to 12 bases.

The chain recombines TRBV30 with TRBJ1-1; D gene unclear. CDR1 and CDR2 from the germline V gene are GTSNPN and SVGIG (reference sequence). Trimming took 3 bases from V and 6 from J, leaving 8 bases between them. The CDR3 has 11 residues. The CDR3 region has the DNA TGTGCCTGGAGCTCCCAGGCTGAAGCTTTCTTT. As protein: CAWSSQAEAFF. Together with reference TRBV30 and TRBJ1-1, the CDR3 gives the full variable domain: SQTIHQWPATLVQPVGSPLSLECTVEGTSNPNLYWYRQAAGRGLQLLFYSVGIGQISSEVPQNLSASRPQDRQFILSSKKLLLSDSGFYLCAWSSQAEAFFGQGTRLTVV.

The chain carries TRBV18 and TRBJ1-1; 7 nucleotides match TRBD1. The CDR3 sequence is 15 residues long. The germline V gene encodes CDR1 KGHSH and CDR2 LQKENI. After removal of 4 bases from V and 0 bases from J, the junction contained 5 bases not matched to a gene. In DNA, the CDR3 is TGTGCCAGCTCACAAGGCAGGGGGATGAACACTGAAGCTTTCTTT. Encoded protein: CASSQGRGMNTEAFF.

The chain employs TRBV5-1 and TRBJ1-2; the match to TRBD1 covers 7 bases. The CDR3 has 12 amino acids. The germline CDR1 and CDR2 sequences are SGHRS and YFSETQ. The V segment lost 3 bases and the J segment 8 bases; nucleotides outside the gene matches: 4. CDR3: CASSYRGGGYTF. For the CDR3, the DNA is TGCGCCAGCAGCTACAGGGGTGGCGGCTACACCTTC.

The chain recombines TRBV19 with TRBJ2-1, with D possibly being TRBD1 (6 bases). Germline loops: CDR1 LNHDA, CDR2 SQIVND (reference sequence). CDR3 length equals 14 residues. Deletions cut 6 bases from V and 7 bases from J, with 16 bases between. CDR3 in DNA: TGTGCCAGTAGCTGGCGAGGACAGAGGAATGAGCAGTTCTTC. Residues: CASSWRGQRNEQFF.

The rearrangement uses TRBV6-2 or TRBV6-3 and TRBJ2-7; 7 bases fit TRBD1. Germline V gene lookup returns CDR1 MNHEY and CDR2 SVGEGT. This CDR3 contains 14 residues. V was pared by 4 bases and J by 6 bases, with 9 bases of the junction left unmatched. The CDR3 DNA is TGTGCCAGCAGTTGGGGGACAGCTCGCACCGAGCAGTACTTC. It is translated as CASSWGTARTEQYF.

V and J are TRBV7-8 and TRBJ1-4; 7 bases agree with TRBD1. CDR1 and CDR2 (germline): SGHVS, FQNEAQ. V shed 5 bases, J shed 0 bases, and the junction held 9 bases outside the gene matches. The CDR3 has 17 residues. CDR3 loop: CASSQGQYYATNEKLFF. CDR3 nucleotides: TGTGCCAGCAGCCAGGGACAGTACTATGCAACTAATGAAAAACTGTTTTTT.

The V gene is TRBV5-1, the J gene TRBJ2-5; 9 positions agree with TRBD2. The CDR3 is made up of 17 amino acids. J lost 6 bases, V lost 3 bases, and 15 bases had no gene match. Germline CDR1 and CDR2: SGHRS and YFSETQ. The CDR3 protein is CASSSSRGAGGGKTQYF. In DNA, the CDR3 is TGCGCCAGCAGCTCCTCAAGGGGTGCGGGAGGGGGAAAGACCCAGTACTTC.

DNA for the CDR3: TGTGCCAGCAGGCCTACTGGGAGCTCCTACAATGAGCAGTTCTTC. It is translated as CASRPTGSSYNEQFF. The J gene is TRBJ2-1, the V gene TRBV3-1 (or the pseudogene TRBV3-2); the D gene is possibly TRBD2 (5 bases). Trimming cost V 6 bases and J 0 bases, with 12 bases left between them. The CDR3 consists of 15 residues. Germline CDR1 reads LGHDT; CDR2 reads YNNKEL (reference sequence).

This chain connects TRBV27 to TRBJ1-2, with TRBD1 identical over 9 bases. Germline lookup yields CDR1 MNHEY and CDR2 SMNVEV (reference sequence). V was pared by 2 bases and J by 7 bases, with 5 bases of the junction left unmatched. This CDR3 contains 14 residues. DNA of the CDR3: TGTGCCAGCAGTTTAGGGACAGGGCTGGGTGGCTACACCTTC. This translates into CASSLGTGLGGYTF.

The V call is TRBV24-1, the J call TRBJ2-7; maybe TRBD2 (5 bases). This CDR3 contains 14 residues. CDR1 is KGHDR and CDR2 is SFDVKD in the germline V gene. Trimming shortened V by 4 bases and J by 0 bases, and 9 bases separated the two germline ends. CDR3 protein: CATSDSGTSYEQYF. CDR3 bases: TGTGCCACCAGTGACAGCGGAACCTCCTACGAGCAGTACTTC.